The 30 T cell receptor beta chains reported below all come from one sample, sequenced in a study of Tregs in tolerant kidney transplant recipients. Data came from immunoSEQ multiplex PCR; TCRdb stores just in-frame clones and leaves some out. Reported are 30,000 or so clones; the ten largest clones contain approximately 15%. Sequenced material: CD8+ T cells from blood, taken before the transplant. The receptors shown here come from a human donor who received a combined kidney and bone marrow transplant.

For this clone: The read comes to an end 3 residues before the CDR3 does, leaving the germline J gene to fill in the end. The chain carries TRBV7-8 and TRBJ2-7, with 7 bases identical to TRBD2. With V trimmed by 5 bases and J by 1 base, 8 bases remained unmatched. CDR3 length: 15 residues. In germline, CDR1 is SGHVS, CDR2 FQNEAQ. The CDR3 is CASSPLSGNSYEQYF. CDR3 DNA, as far as it was read: TGTGCCAGCAGCCCACTGAGCGGGAATTCCTACGAG.

As regards this clone: The read terminates 3 residues ahead of where the CDR3 ends, so the germline J gene completes it. The chain links TRBV19 to TRBJ1-1; D unresolved. V gave up 7 bases and J gave up 5 bases, with 14 bases separating them. The CDR3 covers 13 residues. From germline, CDR1 is LNHDA and CDR2 SQIVND (reference sequence). CDR3 in amino acids: CASKRVGDTEAFF. The part of the CDR3 DNA that was read is TGTGCCAGTAAAAGGGTAGGTGATACTGAA.

Concerning this clone itself: The sequence runs out 3 residues before the end of the CDR3; the remainder is reconstructed from the germline J gene. The gene calls are TRBV7-2 and TRBJ1-1, with D possibly being TRBD1 (6 bases). Looked up from germline, CDR1 is SGHTA and CDR2 is FQGNSA. Trimming left V 1 base short and J 7 bases short, with 10 bases between. The CDR3 runs 13 residues. The CDR3 here is CASSLGGHLEAFF. The sequenced CDR3 bases are TGTGCCAGCAGCTTAGGGGGGCACCTTGAA.

As concerns this clone: The read terminates 3 residues before the CDR3 end, so the remaining end is supplied by the germline J gene. This chain connects TRBV5-1 to TRBJ1-1, with a tentative D call TRBD1 (5 bases). This CDR3 comprises 12 residues. CDR1 is SGHRS, CDR2 YFSETQ, per germline. Incomplete CDR3 DNA: TGCGCCAGCAGCTTGGAAGGGGAGAAA. This gives the protein CASSLEGEK. The complete CDR3 sequence is CASSLEGEKAFF.

Comments on this clone: The read comes to an end 3 residues before the CDR3 does, leaving the germline J gene to fill in the end. This chain joins TRBV5-1 and TRBJ1-1; 7 nucleotides align to TRBD1. Losses at the gene ends were 5 bases for V and 0 bases for J; bases not matched to a gene: 10. The CDR3 has 16 amino acids. Per the germline V gene, CDR1 is SGHRS and CDR2 is YFSETQ. The DNA read from the CDR3 is TGCGCCAGCAGTTTCAGTACAGGGGCAATGAACACTGAA. It yields the protein CASSFSTGAMNTE. The full CDR3 reads CASSFSTGAMNTEAFF.

With respect to this clone: The CDR3 goes on 3 residues after the read ends, and that part is filled in from the germline J gene. The chain combines TRBV7-3 with TRBJ1-2, with TRBD1 matching 7 bases. This CDR3 is 15 amino acids long. The V and J ends lost 5 bases and 3 bases, in that order; junction bases with no gene match: 9. From germline, CDR1 is SGHTA and CDR2 FQGTGA. The sequenced CDR3 bases are TGTGCCAGCAGCCTGGAAGGGGACAGCGACTATGGC. It is translated as CASSLEGDSDYG. The whole CDR3 protein is CASSLEGDSDYGYTF.

On this clone itself: The read stops 3 residues short of the end of the CDR3; the missing end is completed from the germline J gene. The chain uses TRBV5-1 and TRBJ2-1; TRBD1 matches 7 bases. This CDR3 comprises 16 residues. V lost 0 bases, J lost 3 bases, and 6 bases stayed unmatched. Germline CDR1 and CDR2: SGHRS and YFSETQ. The sequenced part of the CDR3 DNA is TGCGCCAGCAGCTTGGTTGGTGACAGGGACTACAATGAG. Amino acids: CASSLVGDRDYNE. In full, the CDR3 reads CASSLVGDRDYNEQFF.

Turning to this clone: The read is 3 residues too short to cover the CDR3 end, so that end is filled in from the germline J gene. The chain combines TRBV20-1 with TRBJ2-2; D remains unclear. Trimming pared 1 base from V and 6 bases from J, leaving 9 bases between. The CDR3 is 13 amino acids. Germline assignment: CDR1 DFQATT and CDR2 SNEGSKA (reference sequence). The sequenced part of the CDR3 DNA is TGCAGTGCTAGAGTCTACGGTTCCGGGGAG. Its protein is CSARVYGSGE. The entire CDR3 is CSARVYGSGELFF.

As to this clone: The read terminates 3 residues before the CDR3 end, so the remaining end is supplied by the germline J gene. V and J are TRBV30 and TRBJ1-2; a weak D match, TRBD1 (5 bases). Germline V lookup: CDR1 GTSNPN, CDR2 SVGIG (reference sequence). Trimming took 0 bases from V and 4 from J, leaving 15 bases between them. This CDR3 spans 15 amino acids. CDR3 in amino acids: CAWSVGATAAYGYTF. CDR3 bases read: TGTGCCTGGAGTGTAGGGGCCACCGCCGCCTATGGC.

Notes on this clone: The read ends 3 residues early relative to the CDR3; the germline J gene fills the gap. This rearrangement joins TRBV5-1 to TRBJ2-1; 8 bases map to TRBD2. This CDR3 has 18 residues. Germline CDR1 SGHRS, CDR2 YFSETQ. V lost 1 base to trimming and J lost 4 bases; unmatched junction nucleotides: 13. The sequenced part of the CDR3 DNA is TGCGCCAGCAGCTTGAGTCTAGCGGGTCCATTCATATACAATGAG. Protein: CASSLSLAGPFIYNE. The complete CDR3 protein is CASSLSLAGPFIYNEQFF.

Comments on this clone: The read finishes 3 residues shy of the CDR3 end, and the germline J gene is used to complete it. The gene calls are TRBV13 and TRBJ1-2, with D possibly matching TRBD1 (5 bases). Trimming took 1 base from V and 2 from J, leaving 11 bases between them. The CDR3 spans 15 residues. Germline loops: CDR1 PRHDT, CDR2 FYEKMQ (reference sequence). The sequenced part of the CDR3 DNA is TGTGCCAGCAGCTTAGTAGACGGGGGGAACTATGGC. Its translation: CASSLVDGGNYG. The CDR3 in its entirety is CASSLVDGGNYGYTF. The whole variable domain, remainder taken from reference TRBV13 and TRBJ1-2, is AAGVIQSPRHLIKEKRETATLKCYPIPRHDTVYWYQQGPGQDPQFLISFYEKMQSDKGSIPDRFSAQQFSDYHSELNMSSLELGDSALYFCASSLVDGGNYGYTFGSGTRLTVV.

Regarding this clone: The read finishes 3 residues shy of the CDR3 end, and the germline J gene is used to complete it. V is TRBV20-1 and J is TRBJ2-1; 7 bases are a match to TRBD2. The CDR3 loop spans 14 amino acids. Germline trimming cut 2 bases from V and 2 bases from J; bases unmatched to any gene: 3. From germline, CDR1 is DFQATT and CDR2 SNEGSKA (reference sequence). The CDR3 bases that were read are TGCAGTGCTAGATCGCGGGAGACCTACAATGAG. Translation gives CSARSRETYNE. The CDR3 in full is CSARSRETYNEQFF.

A remark on this clone: The read gets to within 3 residues of the CDR3 end, and the germline J gene fills in the rest. The rearrangement links TRBV29-1 to TRBJ2-1; 8 bases align to TRBD1. CDR1 is SQVTM and CDR2 is ANQGSEA in the germline V gene. V was clipped by 6 bases and J by 3 bases; unmatched bases: 4. CDR3 length equals 13 residues. The CDR3 spells CSVPGQGYNEQFF. Partial CDR3 DNA: TGCAGCGTCCCCGGACAGGGCTACAATGAG.

Concerning this clone: The observed sequence ends 3 residues before the CDR3 terminus, with the missing tail filled in from the germline J gene. The gene calls are TRBV5-4 and TRBJ1-4; D is unresolved. V was shortened by 6 bases and J by 8 bases, with 23 bases between the two germline ends. Germline CDR1 is SGHNT and CDR2 is YYREEE (reference sequence). CDR3 length: 16 amino acids. Incomplete CDR3 DNA: TGTGCCAGCACCCCTCCCCGGCACCCCATCGGGGAAAAA. This gives the protein CASTPPRHPIGEK. The full CDR3 sequence reads CASTPPRHPIGEKLFF. Filled out from reference TRBV5-4 and TRBJ1-4, the complete variable domain reads ETGVTQSPTHLIKTRGQQVTLRCSSQSGHNTVSWYQQALGQGPQFIFQYYREEENGRGNFPPRFSGLQFPNYSSELNVNALELDDSALYLCASTPPRHPIGEKLFFGSGTQLSVL.

A word on this clone: The sequence runs out 3 residues before the end of the CDR3; the remainder is reconstructed from the germline J gene. The chain is built from TRBV23-1 and TRBJ2-1; D perhaps matches TRBD1 (6 bases). TRBV23-1 is an open reading frame whose function is uncertain. The CDR3 runs to 16 residues. The germline V and J ends were trimmed by 4 bases and 1 base, with 14 bases remaining between them. CDR3: CASSPPNTGSYNEQFF. The CDR3 DNA, read in part, is TGCGCCAGCAGTCCACCGAACACAGGGTCCTACAATGAG.

Remarks on this clone: The CDR3 end lies 3 residues beyond the end of the read and is filled in from the germline J gene. The genes are TRBV19 and TRBJ2-7, with D possibly TRBD2 on 7 matching bases. The CDR3 has 16 residues. Looked up from germline, CDR1 is LNHDA and CDR2 is SQIVND (reference sequence). V lost 4 bases, J lost 5 bases, and 21 bases lay in between. The CDR3 protein is CASSTKGGGVADEQYF. CDR3 bases read: TGTGCCAGTAGTACCAAGGGGGGGGGAGTCGCCGACGAG. The variable domain in full, completed from reference TRBV19 and TRBJ2-7, reads DGGITQSPKYLFRKEGQNVTLSCEQNLNHDAMYWYRQDPGQGLRLIYYSQIVNDFQKGDIAEGYSVSREKKESFPLTVTSAQKNPTAFYLCASSTKGGGVADEQYFGPGTRLTVT.

This chain's CDR3 is CASSIMDRGMNEQFF. CDR3 DNA, as far as it was read: TGTGCCAGTAGTATAATGGACAGGGGAATGAATGAG. The chain uses TRBV19 and TRBJ2-1; 9 bases fit TRBD1. The read terminates 3 residues before the CDR3 end, so the remaining end is supplied by the germline J gene. The CDR3 totals 15 residues. Germline V gene data show CDR1 as LNHDA and CDR2 as SQIVND (reference sequence). The J segment lost 7 bases and the V segment lost 2 bases, leaving 6 bases of the junction unmatched.

With regard to this clone: The CDR3 is cut off 3 residues early in the read; its end comes from the germline J gene. The V call is TRBV10-3, the J call TRBJ2-2; D may be TRBD2 (5 bases). Germline CDR1 ENHRY, CDR2 SYGVKD. The V gene lost 8 bases and the J gene lost 1 base, with 5 bases spanning the gap. The CDR3 has 12 amino acids. The CDR3 loop reads CAIEGNTGELFF. CDR3 bases read: TGTGCCATCGAGGGGAACACCGGGGAG.

A note on this clone: The read ends 3 residues early relative to the CDR3; the germline J gene fills the gap. The chain has TRBV30 and TRBJ2-1; 11 bases match TRBD2. With 1 base clipped from V and 2 bases from J, the junction kept 10 bases outside the gene matches. This CDR3 is 18 amino acids long. The germline V gene has CDR1 GTSNPN and CDR2 SVGIG (reference sequence). CDR3 region: CAWSETSGSAQAYNEQFF. The DNA read from the CDR3 is TGTGCCTGGAGTGAAACTAGCGGGAGCGCTCAGGCCTACAATGAG.

On this clone itself: The CDR3 end is not reached by the read, which stops 3 residues before it; the germline J gene fills it in. The genes are TRBV20-1 and TRBJ1-5, with 8 bases matching TRBD1. CDR1 is DFQATT, CDR2 SNEGSKA, per germline (reference sequence). The V and J ends lost 4 bases and 6 bases, in that order; junction bases with no gene match: 8. There are 14 residues in the CDR3. CDR3 DNA, as far as it was read: TGCAGTGCTAAAACAGGGGGTGCCGGTCAGCCC. It codes for CSAKTGGAGQP. The CDR3 as a whole reads CSAKTGGAGQPQHF.

A word on this clone: The read gets to within 3 residues of the CDR3 end, and the germline J gene fills in the rest. The chain is built from TRBV2 and TRBJ2-1; maybe TRBD2 (5 bases). Germline V gene lookup returns CDR1 SNHLY and CDR2 FYNNEI. The CDR3 has 14 amino acids. V gave up 6 bases and J gave up 4 bases, with 13 bases separating them. The CDR3 protein is CASSPIGGYNEQFF. The part of the CDR3 DNA that was read is TGTGCCAGCAGCCCCATTGGCGGGTACAATGAG. The variable domain in full, completed from reference TRBV2 and TRBJ2-1, reads EPEVTQTPSHQVTQMGQEVILRCVPISNHLYFYWYRQILGQKVEFLVSFYNNEISEKSEIFDDQFSVERPDGSNFTLKIRSTKLEDSAMYFCASSPIGGYNEQFFGPGTRLTVL.

As for this clone: Sequencing ends 3 residues short of the CDR3 end; the germline J gene provides the rest. The chain joins TRBV7-2 to TRBJ2-7, with 7 bases fitting TRBD2. Germline CDR1 SGHTA, CDR2 FQGNSA. V gave up 2 bases and J gave up 5 bases; unmatched junction bases: 9. The CDR3 has 15 residues. CDR3 DNA, as far as it was read: TGTGCCAGCAGCTTAAGCGGGACTACCCCCCACGAG. Its translation: CASSLSGTTPHE. The CDR3 as a whole reads CASSLSGTTPHEQYF.

Comments on this clone: The CDR3 end lies 3 residues beyond the end of the read and is filled in from the germline J gene. The V call is TRBV6-2 or TRBV6-3, the J call TRBJ2-7; D is undetermined. The germline V gene encodes CDR1 MNHEY and CDR2 SVGEGT. The V end lost 3 bases, the J end lost 0 bases, and 9 bases lay between the germline ends. This CDR3 comprises 14 residues. CDR3 DNA, as far as it was read: TGTGCCAGCAGTTATGGGCAGACCTCCTACGAG. It codes for CASSYGQTSYE. The whole CDR3 protein reads CASSYGQTSYEQYF.

Of note for this clone: With the read ending 3 residues before the CDR3 end, the germline J gene is used to fill in that end. V is TRBV20-1 and J is TRBJ2-1, with a tentative D call TRBD2 (6 bases). The germline V gene encodes CDR1 DFQATT and CDR2 SNEGSKA (reference sequence). This CDR3 contains 15 residues. V was trimmed by 5 bases and J by 0 bases, leaving 14 bases between them. CDR3 DNA, as far as it was read: TGCAGTGCTCCGGGACTTCTGAGCTCCTACAATGAG. Protein product: CSAPGLLSSYNE. The whole CDR3 region reads CSAPGLLSSYNEQFF.

As concerns this clone: Read coverage stops 3 residues before the CDR3 terminus; the germline J gene supplies the remainder. The chain links TRBV7-8 to TRBJ2-7; 12 positions match TRBD2. The V segment lost 2 bases and the J segment 3 bases; nucleotides outside the gene matches: 5. The CDR3 loop spans 16 amino acids. The germline V gene encodes CDR1 SGHVS and CDR2 FQNEAQ. The CDR3 DNA, read in part, is TGTGCCAGCAGCTTATTAGGACTAGCGGGGAGCTACGAG. The encoded protein is CASSLLGLAGSYE. The CDR3 as a whole reads CASSLLGLAGSYEQYF.

A word on this clone: The CDR3 goes on 3 residues after the read ends, and that part is filled in from the germline J gene. The V and J genes are TRBV2 and TRBJ2-1, with D possibly matching TRBD1 (5 bases). CDR3 size: 15 residues. Trimming left V 7 bases short and J 9 bases short, with 22 bases between. CDR1 is SNHLY, CDR2 FYNNEI, per germline. The CDR3 here is CASTPMGLSYREQFF. CDR3 bases read: TGTGCCAGCACCCCCATGGGGCTTTCTTATCGTGAG.

For this clone: The read ends 3 residues shy of where the CDR3 ends; the end is completed using the germline J gene. This chain links TRBV19 with TRBJ2-1; no clear D gene. The CDR3 runs to 13 residues. Germline V gene sequence: CDR1 LNHDA, CDR2 SQIVND (reference sequence). The V end was cut by 7 bases, the J end by 4 bases, with 11 bases between. This CDR3 reads CASTPTGYNEQFF. CDR3 DNA (partial): TGTGCCAGTACCCCGACTGGATACAATGAG.

As to this clone: The read terminates 3 residues before the CDR3 end, so the remaining end is supplied by the germline J gene. J is TRBJ1-1 and V is TRBV30; D is perhaps TRBD1 (6 bases). From germline, CDR1 is GTSNPN and CDR2 SVGIG (reference sequence). The length of the CDR3 is 14 residues. V was pared by 3 bases and J by 5 bases, with 16 bases between. CDR3: CAWSARGPGTEAFF. The sequenced part of the CDR3 DNA is TGTGCCTGGAGCGCCAGGGGCCCCGGGACTGAA.

As concerns this clone: The missing CDR3 end, 3 residues past where the read stops, is filled in from the germline J gene. The V gene is TRBV5-1, the J gene TRBJ2-2; D remains unclear. Germline V gives CDR1 SGHRS, CDR2 YFSETQ. V shed 4 bases and J shed 7 bases, with 14 bases lying between them. The CDR3 is made up of 14 amino acids. Partial CDR3 DNA: TGCGCCAGCAGCCCCTATGACGGGTTCGGGGAG. It codes for CASSPYDGFGE. The full CDR3 is CASSPYDGFGELFF.

On this clone itself: The read is 3 residues too short to cover the CDR3 end, so that end is filled in from the germline J gene. V usage is TRBV20-1 and J usage is TRBJ2-2, with 7 bases identical to TRBD2. Germline assignment: CDR1 DFQATT and CDR2 SNEGSKA (reference sequence). The CDR3 covers 14 residues. V shed 0 bases, J shed 7 bases, and the junction held 5 bases outside the gene matches. The chain's CDR3 is CSAREAGILGELFF. The sequenced CDR3 bases are TGCAGTGCTAGAGAAGCGGGAATCCTCGGGGAG.